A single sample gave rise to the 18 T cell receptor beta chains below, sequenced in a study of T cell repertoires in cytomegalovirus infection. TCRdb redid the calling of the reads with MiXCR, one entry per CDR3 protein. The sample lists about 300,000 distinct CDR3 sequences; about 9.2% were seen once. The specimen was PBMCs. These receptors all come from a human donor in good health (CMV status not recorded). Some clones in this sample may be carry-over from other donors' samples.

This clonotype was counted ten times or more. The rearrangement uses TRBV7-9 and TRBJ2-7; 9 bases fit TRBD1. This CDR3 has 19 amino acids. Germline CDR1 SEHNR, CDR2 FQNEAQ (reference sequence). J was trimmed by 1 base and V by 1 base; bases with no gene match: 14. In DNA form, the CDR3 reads TGTGCCAGCAGCTTAGGAGGTGGGAATCCGGGACAGGGATCCTACGAGCAGTACTTC. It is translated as CASSLGGGNPGQGSYEQYF.

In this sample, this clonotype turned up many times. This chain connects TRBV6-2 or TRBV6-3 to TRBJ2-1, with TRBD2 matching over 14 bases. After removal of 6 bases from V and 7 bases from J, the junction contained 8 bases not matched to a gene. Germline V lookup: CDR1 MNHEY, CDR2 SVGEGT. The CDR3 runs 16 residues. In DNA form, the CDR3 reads TGTGCCAGCAGCCGCTCAGGACTAGCGGGGGGAAATGAGCAGTTCTTC. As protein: CASSRSGLAGGNEQFF.

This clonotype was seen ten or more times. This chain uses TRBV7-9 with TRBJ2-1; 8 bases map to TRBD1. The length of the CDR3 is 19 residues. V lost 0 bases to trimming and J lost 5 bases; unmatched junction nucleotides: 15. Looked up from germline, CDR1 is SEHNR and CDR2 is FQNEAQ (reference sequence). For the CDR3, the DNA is TGTGCCAGCAGCTTAGCCCCCGTCGCGAGGGACAGGAAGGACAATGAGCAGTTCTTC. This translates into CASSLAPVARDRKDNEQFF.

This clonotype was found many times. In nucleotides, the CDR3 is TGTGCCAGCAGCTTTAGGACTAGCAGCACAGATACGCAGTATTTT. Translated: CASSFRTSSTDTQYF. This sequence joins TRBV7-2 and TRBJ2-3, with TRBD2 matching over 8 bases. V lost 3 bases and J lost 0; bases outside the gene matches: 2. Germline loops: CDR1 SGHTA, CDR2 FQGNSA. This CDR3 is built from 15 residues.

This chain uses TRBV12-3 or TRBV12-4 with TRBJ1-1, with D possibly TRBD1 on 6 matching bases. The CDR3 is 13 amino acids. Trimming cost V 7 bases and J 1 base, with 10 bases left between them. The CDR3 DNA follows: TGTGCCAGCATTTTCAGGGGGAACACTGAAGCTTTCTTT. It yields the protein CASIFRGNTEAFF.

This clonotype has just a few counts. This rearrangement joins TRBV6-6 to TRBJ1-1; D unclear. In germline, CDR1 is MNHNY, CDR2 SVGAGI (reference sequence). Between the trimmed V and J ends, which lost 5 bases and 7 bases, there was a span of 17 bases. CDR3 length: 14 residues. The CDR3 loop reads CASSRSGDGGEAFF. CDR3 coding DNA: TGTGCCAGCAGTCGATCCGGGGATGGCGGTGAAGCTTTCTTT.

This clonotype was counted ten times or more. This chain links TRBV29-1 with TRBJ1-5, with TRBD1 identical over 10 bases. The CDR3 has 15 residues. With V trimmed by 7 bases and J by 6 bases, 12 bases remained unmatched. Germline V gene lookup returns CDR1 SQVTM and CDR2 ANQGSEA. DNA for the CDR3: TGCAGCGCCTCCTATGGACAGGGGGGTACTCAGCCCCAGCATTTT. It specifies CSASYGQGGTQPQHF. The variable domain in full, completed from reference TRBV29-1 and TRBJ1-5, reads SAVISQKPSRDICQRGTSLTIQCQVDSQVTMMFWYRQQPGQSLTLIATANQGSEATYESGFVIDKFPISRPNLTFSTLTVSNMSPEDSSIYLCSASYGQGGTQPQHFGDGTRLSIL.

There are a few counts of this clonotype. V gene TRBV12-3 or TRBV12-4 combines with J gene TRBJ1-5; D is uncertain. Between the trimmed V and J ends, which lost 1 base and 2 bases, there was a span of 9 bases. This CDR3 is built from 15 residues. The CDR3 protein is CASSLGRFGNQPQHF. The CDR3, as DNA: TGTGCCAGCAGTTTAGGCCGGTTCGGCAATCAGCCCCAGCATTTT.

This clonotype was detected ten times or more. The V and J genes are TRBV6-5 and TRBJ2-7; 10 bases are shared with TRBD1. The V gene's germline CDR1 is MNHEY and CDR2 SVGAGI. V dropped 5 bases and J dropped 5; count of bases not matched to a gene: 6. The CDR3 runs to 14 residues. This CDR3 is CASSRQGAGDEQYF. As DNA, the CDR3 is TGTGCCAGCAGTCGACAGGGGGCGGGCGACGAGCAGTACTTC.

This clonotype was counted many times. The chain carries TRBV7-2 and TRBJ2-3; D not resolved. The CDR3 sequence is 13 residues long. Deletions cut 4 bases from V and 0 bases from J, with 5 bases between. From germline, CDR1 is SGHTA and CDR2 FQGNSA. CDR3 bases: TGTGCCAGCAGCTATCCCAGCACAGATACGCAGTATTTT. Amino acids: CASSYPSTDTQYF. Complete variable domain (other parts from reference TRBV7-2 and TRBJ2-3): GAGVSQSPSNKVTEKGKDVELRCDPISGHTALYWYRQSLGQGLEFLIYFQGNSAPDKSGLPSDRFSAERTGGSVSTLTIQRTQQEDSAVYLCASSYPSTDTQYFGPGTRLTVL.

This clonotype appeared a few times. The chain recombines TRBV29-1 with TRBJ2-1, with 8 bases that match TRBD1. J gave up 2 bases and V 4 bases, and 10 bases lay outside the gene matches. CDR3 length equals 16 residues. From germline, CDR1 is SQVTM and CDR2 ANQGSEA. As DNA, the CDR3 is TGCAGCGTTGGACAGGGGCCGAATCCTACCTACAATGAGCAGTTCTTC. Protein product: CSVGQGPNPTYNEQFF.

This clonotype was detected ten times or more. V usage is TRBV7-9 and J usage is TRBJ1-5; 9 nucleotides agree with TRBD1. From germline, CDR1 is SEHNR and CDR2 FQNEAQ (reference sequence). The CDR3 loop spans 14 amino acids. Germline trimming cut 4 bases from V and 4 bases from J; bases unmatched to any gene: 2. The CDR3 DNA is TGTGCCAGCAGCTCCGGGACAGGGAATCAGCCCCAGCATTTT. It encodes CASSSGTGNQPQHF.

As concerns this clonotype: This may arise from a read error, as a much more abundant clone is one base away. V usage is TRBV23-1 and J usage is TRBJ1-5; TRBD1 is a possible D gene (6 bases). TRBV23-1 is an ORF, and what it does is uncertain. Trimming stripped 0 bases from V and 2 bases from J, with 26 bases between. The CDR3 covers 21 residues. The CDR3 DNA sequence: TGCGCCAGCAGTCAATCTAGCTCCCTGGGGGCCGGGGGGGCGGGCAATCAGCCCCAGCATTTT. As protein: CASSQSSSLGAGGAGNQPQHF.

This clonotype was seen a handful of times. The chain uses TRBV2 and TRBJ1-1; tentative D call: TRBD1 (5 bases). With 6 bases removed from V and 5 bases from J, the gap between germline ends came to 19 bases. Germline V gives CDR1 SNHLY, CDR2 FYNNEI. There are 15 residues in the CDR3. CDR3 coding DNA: TGTGCCAGCAGAGGCCACGGGGGGATGGAAACTGAAGCTTTCTTT. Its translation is CASRGHGGMETEAFF.

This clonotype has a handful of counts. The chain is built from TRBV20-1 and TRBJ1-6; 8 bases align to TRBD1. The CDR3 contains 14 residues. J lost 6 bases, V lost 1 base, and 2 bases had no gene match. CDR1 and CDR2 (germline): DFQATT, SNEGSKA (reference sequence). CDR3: CSARAGQVNSPLHF. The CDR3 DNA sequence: TGCAGTGCTAGAGCGGGACAGGTTAATTCACCCCTCCACTTT.

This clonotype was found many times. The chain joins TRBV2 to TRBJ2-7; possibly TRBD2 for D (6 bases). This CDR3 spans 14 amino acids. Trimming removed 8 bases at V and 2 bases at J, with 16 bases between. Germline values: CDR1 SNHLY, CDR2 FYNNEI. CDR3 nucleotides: TGTGCCAGCCCCCCGAGGGCGGGAACCTACGAGCAGTACTTC. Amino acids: CASPPRAGTYEQYF.

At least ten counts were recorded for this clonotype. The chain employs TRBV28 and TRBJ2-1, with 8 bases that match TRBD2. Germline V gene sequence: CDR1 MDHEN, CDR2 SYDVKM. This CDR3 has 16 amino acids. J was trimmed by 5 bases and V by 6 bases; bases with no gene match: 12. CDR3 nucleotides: TGTGCCAGCAGCCGGACCGGGTGGCGGGGGGACAATGAGCAGTTCTTC. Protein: CASSRTGWRGDNEQFF.

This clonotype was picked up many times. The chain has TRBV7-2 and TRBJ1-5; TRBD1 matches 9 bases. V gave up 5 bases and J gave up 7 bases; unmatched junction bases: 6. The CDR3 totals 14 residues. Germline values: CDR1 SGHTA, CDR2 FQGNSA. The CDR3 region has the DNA TGTGCCAGCAGCACGGGACAGGGTCGCCAGCCCCAGCATTTT. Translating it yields CASSTGQGRQPQHF.